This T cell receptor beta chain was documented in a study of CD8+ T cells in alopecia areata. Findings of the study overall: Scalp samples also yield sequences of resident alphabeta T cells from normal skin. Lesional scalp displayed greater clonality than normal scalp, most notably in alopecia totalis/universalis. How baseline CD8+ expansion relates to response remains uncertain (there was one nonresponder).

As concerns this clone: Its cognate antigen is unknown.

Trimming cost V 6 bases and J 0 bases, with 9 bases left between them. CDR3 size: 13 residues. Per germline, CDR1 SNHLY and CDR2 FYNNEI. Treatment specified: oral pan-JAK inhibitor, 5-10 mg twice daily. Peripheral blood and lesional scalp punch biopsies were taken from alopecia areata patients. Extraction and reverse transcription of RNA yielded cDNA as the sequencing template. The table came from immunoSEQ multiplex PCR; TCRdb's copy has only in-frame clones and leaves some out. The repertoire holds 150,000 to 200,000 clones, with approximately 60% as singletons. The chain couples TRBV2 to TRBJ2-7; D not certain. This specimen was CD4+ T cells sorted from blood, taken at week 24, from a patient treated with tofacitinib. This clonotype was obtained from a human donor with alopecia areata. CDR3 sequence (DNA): TGTGCCAGCAGGCCGGACGCCTCCTACGAGCAGTACTTC. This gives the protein CASRPDASYEQYF.